These T cell receptor beta chains were read from a single sample in a study of quantifying T cell responses using KT2 cells. TCRdb re-derived calls from the UMI-ligation and nested PCR reads in MiXCR, one entry per CDR3 protein. The sample includes about 33,000 distinct CDR3 sequences, 10% of them seen just once. Input material: PBMCs spiked with cells of the T cell clone KT2. These receptor sequences come from a human donor. The CDR3 runs from the conserved cysteine through the conserved F or W. A D gene is named only where the DNA matches it firmly. Clone size is stated in some rows and not others, as once, few, many or a class when expanded.

many | TRBJ2-7 | TRBV18 | . | TGTGCCAGCTCACCCCCGGCAGGTGGATCACTCTCCGAGCAGTACTTC | CASSPPAGGSLSEQYF
few | TRBJ2-5 | TRBV7-8 | . | TGTGCCAGCAGCCCCCCGGCGGAGGCGCCTACCACAGAGACCCAGTACTTC | CASSPPAEAPTTETQYF
. | TRBJ1-1 | TRBV6-6 | . | TGTGCCAGCAGTAAAGACGGAATGAACACTGAAGCTTTCTTT | CASSKDGMNTEAFF
many | TRBJ2-7 | TRBV7-8 | . | TGTGCCAGCAGCCTGGGCAGGGGGGCCTACGAGCAGTACTTC | CASSLGRGAYEQYF
. | TRBJ1-1 | TRBV7-9 | . | TGTGCCAGCAGCTTAGTGCCAATGGAAGCTTTCTTT | CASSLVPMEAFF
. | TRBJ2-7 | TRBV7-6 | . | TGTGCCAGCAGCTTAGACGGGGGCAGAGGGAACGAGCAGTACTTC | CASSLDGGRGNEQYF
few | TRBJ2-7 | TRBV11-2 | . | TGTGCCAGCAGCTTAGCCTCCGCGGGGGCCGAGCAGTACTTC | CASSLASAGAEQYF
few | TRBJ2-1 | TRBV12-3/TRBV12-4 | TRBD2 | TGTGCCAGCAGTTTTGGCGGGGGGGCCGGTGAGCAGTTCTTC | CASSFGGGAGEQFF
few | TRBJ2-1 | TRBV6-5 | TRBD2 | TGTGCCAGCAGTCCCGGGGGGGCCGAAGAGCAGTTCTTC | CASSPGGAEEQFF
. | TRBJ1-5 | TRBV4-2 | TRBD1 | TGTGCCAGCAGCCATCTTACAGGGGGGAGCAATCAGCCCCAGCATTTT | CASSHLTGGSNQPQHF
. | TRBJ2-7 | TRBV6-6 | . | TGTGCCAGCACCGGCGGCCAAGGCTACGAGCAGTACTTC | CASTGGQGYEQYF
. | TRBJ1-1 | TRBV6-2/TRBV6-3 | . | TGTGCCAGCAGTTACTCGGCAGCCTACGAGGTCACTGAAGCTTTCTTT | CASSYSAAYEVTEAFF
many | TRBJ2-3 | TRBV7-2 | TRBD2 | TGTGCCAGCAGCAAGAACACATGGACAGGACTCACTAGCGGGGGTACGGATACGCAGTATTTT | CASSKNTWTGLTSGGTDTQYF
few | TRBJ2-7 | TRBV7-9 | . | TGTGCCAGCAGCTCCGGACCTTCGGGAGAGCAGTACTTC | CASSSGPSGEQYF
many | TRBJ2-5 | TRBV7-9 | . | TGTGCCAGCAGCTTATCGTCAGTCGAGACCCAGTACTTC | CASSLSSVETQYF
many | TRBJ2-1 | TRBV5-4 | TRBD2 | TGTGCCAGCAGCCCGCAGATAGCGGGAAGGAACAATGAGCAGTTCTTC | CASSPQIAGRNNEQFF
many | TRBJ2-1 | TRBV5-1 | . | TGCGCCAGCGACAGCGGTGATTCCTACAATGAGCAGTTCTTC | CASDSGDSYNEQFF
few | TRBJ1-1 | TRBV6-1 | . | TGTGCCAGCAGTGAAGACCCCTGGACTCATCAGAACACTGAAGCTTTCTTT | CASSEDPWTHQNTEAFF
many | TRBJ2-1 | TRBV29-1 | TRBD2 | TGCAGCGTTGAAGATAGGACTAGCGGGAGTGGCAATGAGCAGTTCTTC | CSVEDRTSGSGNEQFF
. | TRBJ2-3 | TRBV20-1 | . | TGCAGTGCGGCAGCGGGCCCAGATACGCAGTATTTT | CSAAAGPDTQYF
. | TRBJ2-2 | TRBV6-2/TRBV6-3 | . | TGTGCCAGCAGTTACAATGCCGGGGAGCTGTTTTTT | CASSYNAGELFF
. | TRBJ1-1 | TRBV6-5 | . | TGTGCCAGCAGTTACTCGGCAGGGCGAACTGAAGCTTTCTTT | CASSYSAGRTEAFF
few | TRBJ2-3 | TRBV24-1 | . | TGTGCCACCAGTGACCCGACCTCTCCAAGCACAGATACGCAGTATTTT | CATSDPTSPSTDTQYF
many | TRBJ2-3 | TRBV5-1 | TRBD2 | TGCGCCAGCAGCTCGACTAGCGGCACAGATACGCAGTATTTT | CASSSTSGTDTQYF
few | TRBJ2-1 | TRBV20-1 | . | TGCAGTGCTAATCGACAGTACAATGAGCAGTTCTTC | CSANRQYNEQFF
few | TRBJ1-3 | TRBV6-2/TRBV6-3 | . | TGTGCCAGCAGTTCCTTCTCCGGAAACACCATATATTTT | CASSSFSGNTIYF
many | TRBJ2-1 | TRBV5-1 | TRBD2 | TGCGCCAGCAGCTTGGAAGCGGGAGGGCCTAATGAGCAGTTCTTC | CASSLEAGGPNEQFF
many | TRBJ2-1 | TRBV6-5 | . | TGTGCCAGCAGCCGAGACAATGAGCAGTTCTTC | CASSRDNEQFF
many | TRBJ2-3 | TRBV6-1 | . | TGTGCCAGCATGGGTGCGTGGGGCACAGATACGCAGTATTTT | CASMGAWGTDTQYF
many | TRBJ1-1 | TRBV12-3/TRBV12-4 | TRBD1 | TGTGCCAGCAGTTGGACAGGGAGGAACACTGAAGCTTTCTTT | CASSWTGRNTEAFF
many | TRBJ2-3 | TRBV7-6 | . | TGTGCCAGCAGCCGTCGGTTGAGAGGGGAAACAGATACGCAGTATTTT | CASSRRLRGETDTQYF
many | TRBJ2-5 | TRBV5-6 | . | TGTGCCAGCAGCCTGGAGGTAGCCAGGTTGTTACAAGAGACCCAGTACTTC | CASSLEVARLLQETQYF
few | TRBJ1-4 | TRBV12-3/TRBV12-4 | TRBD1 | TGTGCCAGCAGGGACAGGGGTGGTGAAAAACTGTTTTTT | CASRDRGGEKLFF
many | TRBJ2-7 | TRBV20-1 | TRBD1 | TGCAGTGCTAGCGACAGGGACTACGAGCAGTACTTC | CSASDRDYEQYF
many | TRBJ2-3 | TRBV28 | TRBD1 | TGTGCCAGCAGCCACAGGGGCGCGGGCACAGATACGCAGTATTTT | CASSHRGAGTDTQYF
few | TRBJ2-1 | TRBV4-1 | . | TGCGCCAGCAGCCCTCGTTTTCCGGCGCAGAGGCAGTTCTTC | CASSPRFPAQRQFF